This entry features one TCR beta chain sequence. A much larger clone is a single base away; this may be a read error. A read error is likely, as this CDR3 ends without the conserved phenylalanine or tryptophan. The sample is drawn from a study of molecular identifiers for immune sequencing clone quantification. Each CDR3 protein is one row after TCRdb ran MiXCR on the PCR reads. The table has some 89,000 distinct CDR3 sequences, less than 25% seen once. From germline, CDR1 is LNHDA and CDR2 SQIVND (reference sequence). There are 15 residues in the CDR3. Trimming removed 5 bases from V and 5 bases from J; junction bases left unmatched: 12.

The V gene is TRBV19, the J gene TRBJ2-7, with 7 bases that match TRBD2. The source of this sequence is a human donor in good health. Some libraries in this study had Jurkat cell RNA spiked in. The material sequenced was naive CD8+ T cells from blood, with Jurkat cell RNA spiked in. Described subset: FACS-sorted CD8+CD4-CCR7+CD45RA+ naive T cells. The CDR3 DNA sequence: TGTGCCAGTAGTCCCTCCACTGCGGGAGTAAACGAGCAGTACATC. This translates into CASSPSTAGVNEQYI.